What follows are 11 T cell receptor beta chains derived from one specimen sequenced in a study of molecular identifiers for immune sequencing clone quantification. TCRdb re-derived calls from the PCR reads in MiXCR, one entry per CDR3 protein. The sample has around 100,000 distinct CDR3 sequences; around 33% are singletons. The sample taken for sequencing was naive CD8+ T cells from blood, with Jurkat cell RNA spiked in. Subset here: FACS-sorted CD8+CD4-CCR7+CD45RA+ naive T cells. These receptors were collected from a human donor in good health. Some libraries in this study had Jurkat cell RNA spiked in.

This clonotype was found a few times. V is TRBV29-1 and J is TRBJ2-3, with D possibly being TRBD2 (5 bases). With 7 bases removed from V and 0 bases from J, the gap between germline ends came to 5 bases. The length of the CDR3 is 11 residues. CDR1 SQVTM and CDR2 ANQGSEA come from the germline V gene. The CDR3 nucleotides are TGCAGCGCGGGGAGCACAGATACGCAGTATTTT. Its protein is CSAGSTDTQYF.

V usage is TRBV20-1 and J usage is TRBJ2-7; TRBD2 agrees at 8 bases. Germline V lookup: CDR1 DFQATT, CDR2 SNEGSKA (reference sequence). V gave up 5 bases and J gave up 8 bases; unmatched junction bases: 17. The CDR3 is 15 amino acids. This CDR3 is CSAGPLPLAAQKQYF. CDR3 bases: TGCAGTGCTGGACCCCTCCCACTAGCGGCCCAAAAGCAGTACTTC.

As concerns this clonotype: A much larger clonotype is one base distant, so this may be a read error. The V gene is TRBV4-3, the J gene TRBJ1-1; D is unresolved. The CDR3 has 15 residues. Germline CDR1 LGHNA, CDR2 YSLEER. The chain's CDR3 is CAGSQVSFISEQAFF. The DNA of the CDR3 is TGCGCCGGCAGCCAAGTTTCTTTTATTAGTGAGCAAGCTTTCTTT.

As regards this clonotype: A much larger clonotype is one base distant, so this may be a read error. The chain is built from TRBV28 and TRBJ1-4; D uncertain. The CDR3 spans 13 residues. Germline values: CDR1 MDHEN, CDR2 SYDVKM. CDR3 bases: TGTGCCGGCAGTACGGAGACCGGGGAAAAACTGTTTTTT. This codes for CAGSTETGEKLFF. The whole variable domain, remainder taken from reference TRBV28 and TRBJ1-4, is DVKVTQSSRYLVKRTGEKVFLECVQDMDHENMFWYRQDPGLGLRLIYFSYDVKMKEKGDIPEGYSVSREKKERFSLILESASTNQTSMYLCAGSTETGEKLFFGSGTQLSVL.

This clonotype was seen a handful of times. The V gene is TRBV12-3 or TRBV12-4, the J gene TRBJ2-2; no clear D gene. The CDR3 totals 13 residues. V gave up 2 bases and J gave up 6 bases, with 7 bases separating them. The CDR3, as DNA: TGTGCCAGCAGTTTACCCTCCCCCGGGGAGCTGTTTTTT. This codes for CASSLPSPGELFF.

Regarding this clonotype: One junction end disagrees with the germline gene, perhaps due to a read error. The rearrangement links TRBV14 to TRBJ1-6; TRBD1 matches 7 bases. CDR3 length equals 16 residues. CDR1 and CDR2 (germline): SGHDN, FVKESK. CDR3 DNA: TGTGCCAGCAGCCAAGATCTACAGGGGTTCGGTTCATCCCTCCACTTT. As protein: CASSQDLQGFGSSLHF.

This clonotype occurred a few times. The chain employs TRBV13 and TRBJ1-1, with 10 bases fitting TRBD1. V trimming: 5 bases; J trimming: 5 bases; junction bases outside the gene matches: 5. Germline-derived CDR1 and CDR2 are PRHDT and FYEKMQ (reference sequence). This CDR3 is built from 14 residues. The CDR3 loop reads CASSHGTGVTEAFF. CDR3 bases: TGTGCCAGCAGCCACGGGACAGGGGTAACTGAAGCTTTCTTT.

This clonotype was counted a few times. V usage is TRBV5-4 and J usage is TRBJ2-7, with TRBD2 matching over 13 bases. CDR3 size: 15 residues. In germline, CDR1 is SGHNT, CDR2 YYREEE (reference sequence). Trimming removed 2 bases from V and 6 bases from J; junction bases left unmatched: 5. This chain's CDR3 is CASSFGTSGTFEQYF. CDR3 sequence (DNA): TGTGCCAGCAGCTTCGGGACTAGCGGGACGTTCGAGCAGTACTTC. The full variable domain, its missing parts supplied by reference TRBV5-4 and TRBJ2-7, is ETGVTQSPTHLIKTRGQQVTLRCSSQSGHNTVSWYQQALGQGPQFIFQYYREEENGRGNFPPRFSGLQFPNYSSELNVNALELDDSALYLCASSFGTSGTFEQYFGPGTRLTVT.

For this clonotype: A much larger clone lies a single base off, so this may be a read error. The V and J genes are TRBV28 and TRBJ2-3, with D hard to call. This CDR3 has 13 residues. The V gene's germline CDR1 is MDHEN and CDR2 SYDVKM. CDR3 residues: CASSPITAETQYF. The CDR3 DNA follows: TGTGCCAGCAGCCCCATTACAGCAGAAACGCAGTATTTT.

J is TRBJ2-7 and V is TRBV5-6; unclear D gene. There are 16 residues in the CDR3. CDR1 and CDR2 from the germline V gene are SGHDT and YYEEEE. V was shortened by 1 base and J by 1 base, with 15 bases between the two germline ends. The CDR3 reads CASSLRPSSGSYEQYF. As DNA, the CDR3 is TGTGCCAGCAGCTTGCGACCTAGTTCTGGATCCTACGAGCAGTACTTC.

For this clonotype: The missing conserved phenylalanine or tryptophan at the end of this CDR3 makes a read error likely. The chain recombines TRBV28 with TRBJ1-2; tentatively, D is TRBD1 (5 bases). The CDR3 is 17 amino acids. Trimming took 6 bases from V and 1 from J, leaving 21 bases between them. Germline-derived CDR1 and CDR2 are MDHEN and SYDVKM. CDR3 sequence (DNA): TGTGCCAGCAGCCTCTCCCCCACAGGAGACCATAACTATGGCTACACCATC. It encodes CASSLSPTGDHNYGYTI.